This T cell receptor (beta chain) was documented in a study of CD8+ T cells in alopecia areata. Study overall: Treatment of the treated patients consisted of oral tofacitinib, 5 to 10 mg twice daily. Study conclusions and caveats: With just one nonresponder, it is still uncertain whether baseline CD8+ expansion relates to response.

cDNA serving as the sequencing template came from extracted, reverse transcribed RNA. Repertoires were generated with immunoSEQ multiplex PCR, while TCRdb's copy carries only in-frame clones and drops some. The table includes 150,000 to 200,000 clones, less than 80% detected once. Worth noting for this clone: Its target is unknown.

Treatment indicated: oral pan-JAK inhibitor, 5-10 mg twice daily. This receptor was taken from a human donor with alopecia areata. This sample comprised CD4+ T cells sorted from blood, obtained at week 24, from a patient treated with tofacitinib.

The CDR3 reads CASSPGQGSNQPQHF. The CDR3 nucleotides are TGTGCCAGCTCACCAGGACAGGGGAGCAATCAGCCCCAGCATTTT. This rearrangement joins TRBV18 to TRBJ1-5, with 9 bases matching TRBD1. V gave up 2 bases and J gave up 1 base; unmatched junction bases: 0. The germline V gene encodes CDR1 KGHSH and CDR2 LQKENI. The CDR3 runs 15 residues.